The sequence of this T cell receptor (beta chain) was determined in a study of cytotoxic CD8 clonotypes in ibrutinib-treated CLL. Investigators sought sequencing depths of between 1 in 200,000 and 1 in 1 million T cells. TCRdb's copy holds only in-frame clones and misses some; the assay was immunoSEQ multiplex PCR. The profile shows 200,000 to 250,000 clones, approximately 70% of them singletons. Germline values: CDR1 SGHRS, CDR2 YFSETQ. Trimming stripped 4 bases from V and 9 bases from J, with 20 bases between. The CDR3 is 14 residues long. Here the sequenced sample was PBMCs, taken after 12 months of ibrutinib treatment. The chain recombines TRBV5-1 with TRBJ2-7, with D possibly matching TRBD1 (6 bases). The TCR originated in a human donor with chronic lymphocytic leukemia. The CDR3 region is CASSDGTPPAGQYF. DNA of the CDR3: TGCGCCAGCAGCGACGGGACACCACCCGCCGGGCAGTACTTC.